This T cell receptor (beta chain) was captured by sequencing in a study of shared clonotypes between healthy human individuals. The table came from immunoSEQ multiplex PCR; TCRdb's copy has only in-frame clones and leaves some out. The sample records millions of clones, 85% to 95% being singletons. The junction had 12 bases not matched to a gene; V was cut back by 4 bases and J by 3 bases. This CDR3 contains 18 residues. Germline V CDR1 and CDR2: SGHKS, YYEKEE (reference sequence). Sample: naive CD4+ T cells sorted from blood. The subset here: CD45RA+ positively selected. This TCR was recovered from a man between 18 and 29 years old in good health. The chain has TRBV5-5 and TRBJ2-6, with TRBD1 matching 8 bases. DNA of the CDR3: TGTGCCAGCAGCCAGAAGACAGGGGCCTCGAATGGGGCCAACGTCCTGACTTTC. The encoded protein is CASSQKTGASNGANVLTF.